This TCR beta chain was captured in a study of blood T cell repertoires in COVID-19. Study information: Specimens from acute and convalescent COVID-19 originated in the United States, Italy and Spain. T cells, B-cell-depleted T cells, or PBMCs provided the cDNA or gDNA that served as material.

Germline V gives CDR1 MNHEY, CDR2 SVGAGI. This CDR3 has 13 amino acids. The V gene lost 4 bases and the J gene lost 7 bases, with 11 bases spanning the gap. In the authors' workflow: The assay estimated nucleated cells by amplifying reference gene primers. Profiling relied on immunoSEQ multiplex PCR, and the TCRdb table lists in-frame clones only, not all of them. V, J and clone size reflect that table, while D and trimming were determined from the DNA. The table lists fewer than 40,000 clones, 89% of them singletons. The sample comprised peripheral blood. V and J are TRBV6-5 and TRBJ2-1; TRBD1 might be the D (5 bases). The sequence came from a human donor in a cohort sampled during active COVID-19. CDR3 region: CASSFLTVNEQFF. CDR3 sequence (DNA): TGTGCCAGCAGTTTCTTGACAGTGAATGAGCAGTTCTTC.